This is a list of T cell receptor beta chains from one sample in a study of T cell repertoires in cytomegalovirus infection. TCRdb re-called the reads with MiXCR, one entry per CDR3 protein. In the table there are approximately 180,000 distinct CDR3 sequences, roughly 9.8% of which are singletons. The sample taken for sequencing was PBMCs. These receptors were collected from a human donor in good health (CMV status not recorded). Some clones in this sample may be carry-over from other donors' samples. Each CDR3 is given with its conserved first and last residue. The D gene is left open where the match is weak. Only some rows state a clone size, as once, few, many or a class for expanded clones.

d_call,clone_size,v_call,j_call,cdr3_aa,cdr3_nt
-,many,TRBV20-1,TRBJ1-2,CSATLNDRSLYGYTF,TGCAGTGCTACTCTTAACGACAGGAGCCTCTATGGCTACACCTTC
TRBD1,few,TRBV20-1,TRBJ1-2,CSARTGRNYGYTF,TGCAGTGCAAGGACAGGGAGGAACTATGGCTACACCTTC
-,few,TRBV4-3,TRBJ1-1,CASSQDYRGVYTEAFF,TGCGCCAGCAGCCAAGATTATCGGGGGGTTTACACTGAAGCTTTCTTT
-,few,TRBV5-5,TRBJ2-6,CASSTRFGTGANVLTF,TGTGCCAGCAGCACCCGGTTCGGAACTGGGGCCAACGTCCTGACTTTC
TRBD2,many,TRBV7-2,TRBJ2-1,CASSLRRGDPSYNEQFF,TGTGCCAGCAGCTTACGGCGGGGGGACCCGTCCTACAATGAGCAGTTCTTC
-,many,TRBV7-2,TRBJ2-1,CASSRLGQGVDEQFF,TGTGCCAGCAGCCGACTGGGGCAGGGTGTCGATGAGCAGTTCTTC
TRBD1,few,TRBV20-1,TRBJ2-1,CSAGDRTLRWQFF,TGCAGTGCCGGGGACAGGACCCTAAGGTGGCAGTTCTTC
TRBD1,many,TRBV7-9,TRBJ1-1,CASSRQGGTEAFF,TGTGCCAGCAGCCGACAGGGAGGCACTGAAGCTTTCTTT
-,-,TRBV4-3,TRBJ2-1,CASSDSLSYNEQFF,TGCGCCAGCAGCGACAGTCTCTCCTACAATGAGCAGTTCTTC
TRBD2,many,TRBV7-3,TRBJ2-7,CASSPSGGNHEQYF,TGTGCCAGCAGCCCCTCGGGAGGGAACCACGAGCAGTACTTC
TRBD1,few,TRBV5-6,TRBJ1-1,CASSRLQGAEAAFF,TGTGCCAGCAGCCGACTACAGGGGGCTGAGGCAGCTTTCTTT
TRBD2,many,TRBV7-2,TRBJ2-3,CASRSAGASDTQYF,TGTGCCAGCAGGTCAGCGGGAGCTTCAGATACGCAGTATTTT
-,many,TRBV11-2,TRBJ2-1,CASSLDSLPLWEQFF,TGTGCCAGCAGCTTAGATTCACTCCCCCTATGGGAGCAGTTCTTC
-,many,TRBV29-1,TRBJ1-1,CSVTSEMNTEAFF,TGCAGCGTTACGTCGGAGATGAACACTGAAGCTTTCTTT
TRBD1,many,TRBV12-3/TRBV12-4,TRBJ1-1,CASTRGTARTEAFF,TGTGCCAGCACACGGGGGACAGCCAGAACTGAAGCTTTCTTT
-,many,TRBV2,TRBJ1-5,CASSFMTSNQPQHF,TGTGCCAGCTCTTTCATGACTAGCAATCAGCCCCAGCATTTT
TRBD1,-,TRBV6-2/TRBV6-3,TRBJ2-7,CASSYSMTGRDSYEQYF,TGTGCCAGCAGTTACTCAATGACAGGGCGCGACTCCTACGAGCAGTACTTC
TRBD2,many,TRBV29-1,TRBJ2-3,CSVTSGNTDTQYF,TGCAGCGTGACTAGCGGAAACACAGATACGCAGTATTTT
TRBD1,few,TRBV28,TRBJ1-2,CASSAGDRVSGGYTF,TGTGCCAGCAGTGCCGGCGACAGGGTGAGCGGTGGCTACACCTTC
TRBD2,few,TRBV3-1,TRBJ2-1,CASSETGTSTNNEQFF,TGTGCCAGCAGCGAAACCGGGACTAGCACCAACAATGAGCAGTTCTTC
-,-,TRBV12-3/TRBV12-4,TRBJ1-5,CASSLWGGSQPQHF,TGTGCCAGCAGTTTATGGGGGGGAAGTCAGCCCCAGCATTTT
TRBD2,-,TRBV28,TRBJ2-5,CVSSLLGTSGRALETQYF,TGTGTCAGCAGTTTATTGGGGACCAGCGGGAGGGCCCTAGAGACCCAGTACTTC
-,few,TRBV11-2,TRBJ1-1,CASSFPNTEAFF,TGTGCCAGCAGCTTTCCGAACACTGAAGCTTTCTTT
TRBD1,many,TRBV7-2,TRBJ1-6,CASSLRRPGQGSSYNSPLHF,TGTGCCAGCAGCTTGAGGAGACCCGGACAGGGGAGCTCCTATAATTCACCCCTCCACTTT
-,many,TRBV7-2,TRBJ1-1,CASRLTGTRAEAFF,TGTGCCAGCAGGTTAACAGGGACCCGGGCTGAAGCTTTCTTT
-,many,TRBV20-1,TRBJ1-5,CSANLGTVDSNQPQHF,TGCAGTGCTAACCTCGGGACGGTGGATAGCAATCAGCCCCAGCATTTT
TRBD1,-,TRBV15,TRBJ1-2,CATSRPGQGFNGYTF,TGTGCCACCAGCAGACCGGGACAGGGGTTCAATGGCTACACCTTC
-,many,TRBV7-4,TRBJ1-1,CASSSQGCTEAFF,TGTGCCAGCAGCTCACAGGGTTGCACTGAAGCTTTCTTT
TRBD1,many,TRBV28,TRBJ1-2,CASSSGTGFLYGYTF,TGTGCCAGCAGTTCCGGGACAGGGTTCCTCTATGGCTACACCTTC
TRBD1,few,TRBV5-6,TRBJ2-7,CASSYLTGGASYEQYF,TGTGCCAGCAGCTACCTGACAGGGGGAGCCTCCTACGAGCAGTACTTC
-,few,TRBV6-4,TRBJ2-1,CASSDSEEGNEQFF,TGTGCCAGCAGTGACTCGGAGGAGGGCAATGAGCAGTTCTTC
-,-,TRBV28,TRBJ1-5,CASSPNTGPPNQPQHF,TGTGCCAGCAGTCCAAACACCGGCCCCCCCAATCAGCCCCAGCATTTT
-,-,TRBV19,TRBJ1-2,CASSIASGLYGYTF,TGTGCCAGTAGTATAGCTTCGGGACTCTATGGCTACACCTTC
TRBD1,many,TRBV4-3,TRBJ1-5,CASSQGTGGNQPQHF,TGCGCCAGCAGCCAAGGGACAGGCGGCAATCAGCCCCAGCATTTT
TRBD1,few,TRBV6-5,TRBJ1-2,CASSKRTGLHYGYTF,TGTGCCAGCAGTAAAAGGACAGGTCTACACTATGGCTACACCTTC
-,many,TRBV6-2/TRBV6-3,TRBJ1-6,CASTPAGENSPLHF,TGTGCCAGCACCCCGGCAGGGGAGAACTCACCCCTCCACTTT
-,few,TRBV28,TRBJ1-2,CASSLRATGDYGYTF,TGTGCCAGCAGTTTACGGGCCACGGGGGACTATGGCTACACCTTC
-,-,TRBV7-8,TRBJ2-5,CASSLIRDTQETQYF,TGTGCCAGCAGCTTAATCCGGGACACTCAAGAGACCCAGTACTTC
-,many,TRBV11-2,TRBJ2-1,CASSLDPLFTNEQFF,TGTGCCAGCAGCTTAGACCCCCTTTTTACCAATGAGCAGTTCTTC
-,-,TRBV12-3/TRBV12-4,TRBJ2-7,CASSLGGRPYEQYF,TGTGCCAGCAGTTTAGGGGGCAGACCCTACGAGCAGTACTTC
-,many,TRBV6-2/TRBV6-3,TRBJ1-5,CASSYRSTDQPQHF,TGTGCCAGCAGTTATCGCTCTACAGATCAGCCCCAGCATTTT